A single sample is the source of the 11 T cell receptor beta chains below, sequenced in a study of blood T cell repertoires in COVID-19. Sequencing was performed with immunoSEQ multiplex PCR; in TCRdb, only in-frame clones are kept and a portion is missing. Found here are approximately 180,000 clones, around 87% of them singletons; the top ten hold about an eighth. Specimen: peripheral blood. The receptors come from an older woman with COVID-19, enrolled during active disease.

The gene calls are TRBV27 and TRBJ2-7, with 7 bases aligning to TRBD1. Germline-derived CDR1 and CDR2 are MNHEY and SMNVEV (reference sequence). Trimming cost V 2 bases and J 3 bases; bases outside gene matches: 7. The CDR3 is 15 residues long. CDR3 amino acids: CASSLRGDSGYEQYF. The CDR3, as DNA: TGTGCCAGCAGTTTAAGAGGGGACAGCGGCTACGAGCAGTACTTC.

V and J are TRBV5-6 and TRBJ2-1; D is uncertain. CDR3 length: 16 residues. V lost 4 bases, J lost 3 bases, and 17 bases lay in between. Germline V CDR1 and CDR2: SGHDT, YYEEEE. The CDR3 loop is CASSHRTAANYNEQFF. The CDR3 DNA sequence: TGTGCCAGCAGCCACCGTACCGCCGCTAACTACAATGAGCAGTTCTTC.

The rearrangement uses TRBV13 and TRBJ2-7, with 7 bases lining up with TRBD2. CDR1 PRHDT and CDR2 FYEKMQ come from the germline V gene (reference sequence). There are 14 residues in the CDR3. Trimming at V came to 5 bases and at J to 4 bases, leaving 8 bases not matched to a gene. CDR3 in amino acids: CASSQGTTIYEQYF. The CDR3 region has the DNA TGTGCCAGCAGCCAAGGGACTACAATATACGAGCAGTACTTC. Supplemented by reference TRBV13 and TRBJ2-7, the full variable domain reads AAGVIQSPRHLIKEKRETATLKCYPIPRHDTVYWYQQGPGQDPQFLISFYEKMQSDKGSIPDRFSAQQFSDYHSELNMSSLELGDSALYFCASSQGTTIYEQYFGPGTRLTVT.

V usage is TRBV4-2 and J usage is TRBJ2-7, with D perhaps matching TRBD2 (5 bases). The CDR3 runs to 13 residues. Germline-derived CDR1 and CDR2 are LGHNA and YNFKEQ. With 4 bases removed from V and 2 bases from J, the gap between germline ends came to 9 bases. CDR3 bases: TGTGCCAGCAGCCGGGAGCGGACCTACGAGCAGTACTTC. Translation gives CASSRERTYEQYF.

This clone came up a few times. CDR3 sequence: CATRRAGESTDTQYF. The CDR3 nucleotides are TGTGCCACTCGTCGAGCGGGAGAAAGCACAGATACGCAGTATTTT. The chain is built from TRBV24-1 and TRBJ2-3, with 8 nucleotides matching TRBD2. V shed 10 bases, J shed 0 bases, and the junction held 8 bases outside the gene matches. The CDR3 is 15 amino acids. Per the germline V gene, CDR1 is KGHDR and CDR2 is SFDVKD.

The J gene is TRBJ2-7, the V gene TRBV6-1; 10 bases map to TRBD2. This CDR3 contains 15 residues. CDR1 and CDR2 (germline): MNHNS, SASEGT. V lost 3 bases to trimming and J lost 0 bases; unmatched junction nucleotides: 2. CDR3 region: CASSDASGSSYEQYF. The CDR3 DNA follows: TGTGCCAGCAGTGACGCTAGCGGGAGCTCCTACGAGCAGTACTTC.

This chain links TRBV5-1 with TRBJ1-3; D is possibly TRBD1 (6 bases). Looked up from germline, CDR1 is SGHRS and CDR2 is YFSETQ. V was cut by 4 bases and J by 10 bases, with 12 bases left in between. This CDR3 is built from 12 residues. CDR3 amino acids: CASSGDRPTIYF. The CDR3 nucleotides are TGCGCCAGCAGCGGCGACAGGCCTACCATATATTTT.

This clone appeared once. CDR3 sequence: CASSLVASSYNEQFF. The CDR3 region has the DNA TGTGCCAGCAGCTTGGTGGCAAGCTCCTACAATGAGCAGTTCTTC. The chain links TRBV5-4 to TRBJ2-1; D is undetermined. Trimming removed 0 bases from V and 0 bases from J, with 7 bases in between. The CDR3 has 15 amino acids. CDR1 SGHNT and CDR2 YYREEE come from the germline V gene (reference sequence).

This clone turned up a few times. The genes are TRBV19 and TRBJ1-1, with D possibly TRBD1 on 5 matching bases. V was pared by 8 bases and J by 7 bases, with 11 bases between. CDR3 size: 11 residues. CDR1 is LNHDA and CDR2 is SQIVND in the germline V gene (reference sequence). The CDR3 region is CASEAGNEAFF. The DNA for the CDR3 is TGTGCCAGTGAGGCAGGGAATGAAGCTTTCTTT.

The chain recombines TRBV12-3 or TRBV12-4 with TRBJ1-1, with a weak D call TRBD1 (5 bases). The CDR3 is made up of 13 amino acids. Trimming stripped 5 bases from V and 3 bases from J, with 10 bases between. CDR3 loop: CASSAQGYTEAFF. DNA for the CDR3: TGTGCCAGCAGTGCGCAGGGTTACACTGAAGCTTTCTTT.

In this sample, this clone turned up once. The V call is TRBV7-3, the J call TRBJ2-1; TRBD1 agrees at 12 bases. The CDR3 is 18 residues long. V was clipped by 2 bases and J by 7 bases; unmatched bases: 12. Germline CDR1 is SGHTA and CDR2 is FQGTGA. The CDR3 sequence: CASSLQRSGQGARNEQFF. CDR3 bases: TGTGCCAGCAGCTTACAACGATCGGGACAGGGGGCGCGAAATGAGCAGTTCTTC.